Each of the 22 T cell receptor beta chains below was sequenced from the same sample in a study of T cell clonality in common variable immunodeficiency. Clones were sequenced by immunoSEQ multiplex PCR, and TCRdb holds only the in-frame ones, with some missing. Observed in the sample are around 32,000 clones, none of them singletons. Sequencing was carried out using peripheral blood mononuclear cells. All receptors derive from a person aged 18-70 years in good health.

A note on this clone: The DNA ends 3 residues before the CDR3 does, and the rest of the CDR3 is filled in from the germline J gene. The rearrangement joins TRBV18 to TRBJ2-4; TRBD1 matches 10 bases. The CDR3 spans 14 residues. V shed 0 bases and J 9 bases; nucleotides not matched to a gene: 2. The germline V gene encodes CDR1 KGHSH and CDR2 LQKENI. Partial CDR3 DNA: TGTGCCAGCTCACCACCGGGACAGGGGTCCATT. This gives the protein CASSPPGQGSI. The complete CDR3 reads CASSPPGQGSIQYF.

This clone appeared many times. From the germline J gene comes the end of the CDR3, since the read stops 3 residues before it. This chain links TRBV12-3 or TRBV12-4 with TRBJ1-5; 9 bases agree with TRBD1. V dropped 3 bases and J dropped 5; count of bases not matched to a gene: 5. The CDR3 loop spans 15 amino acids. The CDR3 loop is CASSFGTGTDQPQHF. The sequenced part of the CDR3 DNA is TGTGCCAGCAGTTTTGGGACAGGGACGGATCAGCCC.

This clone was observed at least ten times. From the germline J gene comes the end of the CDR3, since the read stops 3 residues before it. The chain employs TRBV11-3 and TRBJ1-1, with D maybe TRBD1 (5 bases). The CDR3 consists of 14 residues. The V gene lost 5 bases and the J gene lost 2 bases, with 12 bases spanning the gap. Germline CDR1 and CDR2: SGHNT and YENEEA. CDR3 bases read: TGTGCCAGCAGCCGCGAGGGGCTTAACACTGAA. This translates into CASSREGLNTE. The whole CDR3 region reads CASSREGLNTEAFF.

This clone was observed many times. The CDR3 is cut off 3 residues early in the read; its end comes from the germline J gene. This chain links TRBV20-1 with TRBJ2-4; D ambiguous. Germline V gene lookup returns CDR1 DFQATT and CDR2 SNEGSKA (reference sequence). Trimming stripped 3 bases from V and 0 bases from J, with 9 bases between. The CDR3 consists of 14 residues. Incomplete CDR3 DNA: TGCAGTGCTAGTCGAGCGCTAGCCAAAAACATT. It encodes CSASRALAKNI. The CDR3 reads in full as CSASRALAKNIQYF.

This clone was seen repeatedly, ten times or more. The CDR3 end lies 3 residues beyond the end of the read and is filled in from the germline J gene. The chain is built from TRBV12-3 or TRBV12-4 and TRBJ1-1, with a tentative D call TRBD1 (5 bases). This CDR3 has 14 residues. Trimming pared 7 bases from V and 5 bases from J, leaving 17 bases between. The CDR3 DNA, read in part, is TGTGCCAGCAAGGAATCAGGGTTAGGGACTGAA. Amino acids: CASKESGLGTE. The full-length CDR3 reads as CASKESGLGTEAFF.

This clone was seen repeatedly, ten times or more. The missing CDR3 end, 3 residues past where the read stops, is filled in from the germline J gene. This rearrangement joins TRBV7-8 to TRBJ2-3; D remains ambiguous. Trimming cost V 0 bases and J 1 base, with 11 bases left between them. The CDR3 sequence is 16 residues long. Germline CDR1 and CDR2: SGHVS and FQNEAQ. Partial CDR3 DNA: TGTGCCAGCAGCTTAGCGTCCTCCATAGGCACAGATACG. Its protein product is CASSLASSIGTDT. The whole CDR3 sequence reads CASSLASSIGTDTQYF. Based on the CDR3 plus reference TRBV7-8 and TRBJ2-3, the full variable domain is GAGVSQSPRYKVAKRGQDVALRCDPISGHVSLFWYQQALGQGPEFLTYFQNEAQLDKSGLPSDRFFAERPEGSVSTLKIQRTQQEDSAVYLCASSLASSIGTDTQYFGPGTRLTVL.

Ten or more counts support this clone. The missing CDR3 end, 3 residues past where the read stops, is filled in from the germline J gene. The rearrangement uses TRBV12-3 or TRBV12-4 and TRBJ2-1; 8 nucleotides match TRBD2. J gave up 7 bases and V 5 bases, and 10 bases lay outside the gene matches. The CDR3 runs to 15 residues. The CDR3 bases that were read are TGTGCCAGCAGTATCACTAGCGGAATGGCGAATGAG. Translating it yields CASSITSGMANE. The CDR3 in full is CASSITSGMANEQFF.

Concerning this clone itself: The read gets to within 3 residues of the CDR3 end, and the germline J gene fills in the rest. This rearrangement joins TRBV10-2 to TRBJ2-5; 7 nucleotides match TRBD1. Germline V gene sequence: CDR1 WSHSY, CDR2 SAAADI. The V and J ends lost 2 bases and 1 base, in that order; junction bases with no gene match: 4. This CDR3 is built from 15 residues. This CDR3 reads CASSEKGAGQETQYF. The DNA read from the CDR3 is TGCGCCAGCAGTGAGAAGGGGGCAGGCCAAGAGACC.

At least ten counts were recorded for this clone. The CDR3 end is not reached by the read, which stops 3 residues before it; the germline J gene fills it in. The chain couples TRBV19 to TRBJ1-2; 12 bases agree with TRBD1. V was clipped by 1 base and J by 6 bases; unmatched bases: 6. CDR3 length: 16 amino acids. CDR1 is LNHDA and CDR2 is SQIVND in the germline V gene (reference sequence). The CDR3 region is CASSIGGTGGDDGYTF. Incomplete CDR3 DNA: TGTGCCAGTAGTATAGGGGGGACAGGGGGCGACGATGGC.

CDR3 sequence reads: CASSSAPGGANVLTF. The CDR3 DNA, read in part, is TGTGCCAGCAGCTCCGCCCCGGGGGGGGCCAACGTC. The chain couples TRBV7-9 to TRBJ2-6, with a weak D call TRBD2 (5 bases). The read ends 3 residues early relative to the CDR3; the germline J gene fills the gap. The germline V gene encodes CDR1 SEHNR and CDR2 FQNEAQ (reference sequence). This CDR3 has 15 residues. Trimming removed 4 bases from V and 4 bases from J, with 11 bases in between.

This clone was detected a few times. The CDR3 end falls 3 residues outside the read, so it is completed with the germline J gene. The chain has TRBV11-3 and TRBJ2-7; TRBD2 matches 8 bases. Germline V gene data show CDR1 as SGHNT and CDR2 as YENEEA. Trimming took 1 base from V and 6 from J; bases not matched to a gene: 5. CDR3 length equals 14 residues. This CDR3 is CASSLGGLAAEQYF. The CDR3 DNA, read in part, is TGTGCCAGCAGCTTAGGTGGACTAGCAGCCGAG.

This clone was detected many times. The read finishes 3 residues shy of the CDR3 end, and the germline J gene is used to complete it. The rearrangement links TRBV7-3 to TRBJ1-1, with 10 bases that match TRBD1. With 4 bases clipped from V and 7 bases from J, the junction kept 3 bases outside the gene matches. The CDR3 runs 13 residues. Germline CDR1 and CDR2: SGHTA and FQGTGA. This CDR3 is CASSSRDRGEAFF. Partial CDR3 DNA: TGTGCCAGCAGCTCTAGGGACAGGGGTGAA.

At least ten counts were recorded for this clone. The chain's CDR3 is CASSVRLVRRETQYF. The covered CDR3 bases are TGTGCCAGCAGCGTACGACTAGTGAGAAGGGAGACC. The chain links TRBV7-9 to TRBJ2-5; D is perhaps TRBD2 (6 bases). Sequencing ends 3 residues short of the CDR3 end; the germline J gene provides the rest. V lost 5 bases and J 5 bases, leaving 18 bases between the germline ends. The CDR3 consists of 15 residues. Germline V lookup: CDR1 SEHNR, CDR2 FQNEAQ (reference sequence).

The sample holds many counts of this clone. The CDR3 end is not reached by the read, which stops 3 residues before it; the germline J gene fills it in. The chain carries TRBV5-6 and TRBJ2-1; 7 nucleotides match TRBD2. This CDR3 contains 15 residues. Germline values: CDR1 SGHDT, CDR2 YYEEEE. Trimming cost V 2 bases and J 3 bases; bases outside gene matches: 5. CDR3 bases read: TGTGCCAGCAGCTTCCTAGCGGATTACTACAATGAG. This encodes CASSFLADYYNE. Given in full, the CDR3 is CASSFLADYYNEQFF.

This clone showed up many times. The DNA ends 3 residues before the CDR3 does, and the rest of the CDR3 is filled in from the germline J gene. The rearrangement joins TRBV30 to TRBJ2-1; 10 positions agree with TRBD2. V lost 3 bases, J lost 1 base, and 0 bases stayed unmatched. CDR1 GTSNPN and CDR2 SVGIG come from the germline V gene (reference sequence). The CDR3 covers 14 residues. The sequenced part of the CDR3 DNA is TGTGCCTGGAGGGGACTAGCGTCCTACAATGAG. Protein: CAWRGLASYNE. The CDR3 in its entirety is CAWRGLASYNEQFF.

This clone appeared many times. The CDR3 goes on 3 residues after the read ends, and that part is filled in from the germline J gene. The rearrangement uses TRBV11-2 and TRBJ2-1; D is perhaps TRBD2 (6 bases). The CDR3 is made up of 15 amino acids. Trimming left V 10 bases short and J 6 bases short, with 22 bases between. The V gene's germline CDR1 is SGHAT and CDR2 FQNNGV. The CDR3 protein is CAIRAGQPHVNEQFF. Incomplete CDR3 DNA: TGTGCCATTCGTGCGGGGCAACCCCACGTCAATGAG.

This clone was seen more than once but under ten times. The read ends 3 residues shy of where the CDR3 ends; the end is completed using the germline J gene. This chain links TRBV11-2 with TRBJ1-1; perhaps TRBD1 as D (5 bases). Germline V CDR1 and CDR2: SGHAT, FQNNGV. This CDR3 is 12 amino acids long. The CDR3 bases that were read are TGTGCCAGCAGCTTAGCTGGCAGGGTG. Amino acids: CASSLAGRV. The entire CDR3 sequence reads CASSLAGRVAFF.

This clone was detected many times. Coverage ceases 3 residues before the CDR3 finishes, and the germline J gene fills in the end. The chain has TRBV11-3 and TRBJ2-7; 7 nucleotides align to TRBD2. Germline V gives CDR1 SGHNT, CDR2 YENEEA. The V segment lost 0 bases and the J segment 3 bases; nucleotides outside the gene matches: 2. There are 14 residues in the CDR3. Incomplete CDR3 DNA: TGTGCCAGCAGCTTAGACGGGACTATCTACGAG. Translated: CASSLDGTIYE. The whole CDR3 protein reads CASSLDGTIYEQYF. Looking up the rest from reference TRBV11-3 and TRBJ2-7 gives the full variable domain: EAGVVQSPRYKIIEKKQPVAFWCNPISGHNTLYWYLQNLGQGPELLIRYENEEAVDDSQLPKDRFSAERLKGVDSTLKIQPAELGDSAVYLCASSLDGTIYEQYFGPGTRLTVT.

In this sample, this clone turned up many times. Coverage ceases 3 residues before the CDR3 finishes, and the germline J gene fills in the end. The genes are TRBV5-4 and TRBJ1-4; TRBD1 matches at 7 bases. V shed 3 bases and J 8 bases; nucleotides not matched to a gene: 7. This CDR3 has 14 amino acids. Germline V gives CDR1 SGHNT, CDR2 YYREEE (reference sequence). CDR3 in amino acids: CASSWGQSGEKLFF. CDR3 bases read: TGTGCCAGCAGCTGGGGACAGTCGGGCGAAAAA.

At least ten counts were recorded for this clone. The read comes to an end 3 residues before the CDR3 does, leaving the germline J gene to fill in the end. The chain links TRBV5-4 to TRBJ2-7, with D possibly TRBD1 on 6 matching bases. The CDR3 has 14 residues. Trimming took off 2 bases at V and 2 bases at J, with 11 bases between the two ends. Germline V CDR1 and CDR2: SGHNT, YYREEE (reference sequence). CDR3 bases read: TGTGCCAGCAGCTTCGTAGGACAGCCCTACGAG. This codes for CASSFVGQPYE. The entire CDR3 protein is CASSFVGQPYEQYF. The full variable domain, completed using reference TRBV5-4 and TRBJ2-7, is ETGVTQSPTHLIKTRGQQVTLRCSSQSGHNTVSWYQQALGQGPQFIFQYYREEENGRGNFPPRFSGLQFPNYSSELNVNALELDDSALYLCASSFVGQPYEQYFGPGTRLTVT.

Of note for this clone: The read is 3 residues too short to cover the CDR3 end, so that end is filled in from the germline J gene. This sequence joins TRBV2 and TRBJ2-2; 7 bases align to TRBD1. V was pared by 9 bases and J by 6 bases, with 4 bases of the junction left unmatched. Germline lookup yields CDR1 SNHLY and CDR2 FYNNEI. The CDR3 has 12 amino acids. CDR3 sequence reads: CASRQGSGELFF. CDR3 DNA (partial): TGTGCCAGTAGACAGGGATCCGGGGAG.

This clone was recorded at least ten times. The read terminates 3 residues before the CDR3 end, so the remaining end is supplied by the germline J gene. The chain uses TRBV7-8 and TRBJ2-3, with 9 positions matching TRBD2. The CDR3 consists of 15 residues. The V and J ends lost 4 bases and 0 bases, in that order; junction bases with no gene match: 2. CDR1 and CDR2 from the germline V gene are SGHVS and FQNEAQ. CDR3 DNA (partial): TGTGCCAGCAGCTCACTAGCGGGTAGCACAGATACG. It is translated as CASSSLAGSTDT. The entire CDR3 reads CASSSLAGSTDTQYF.